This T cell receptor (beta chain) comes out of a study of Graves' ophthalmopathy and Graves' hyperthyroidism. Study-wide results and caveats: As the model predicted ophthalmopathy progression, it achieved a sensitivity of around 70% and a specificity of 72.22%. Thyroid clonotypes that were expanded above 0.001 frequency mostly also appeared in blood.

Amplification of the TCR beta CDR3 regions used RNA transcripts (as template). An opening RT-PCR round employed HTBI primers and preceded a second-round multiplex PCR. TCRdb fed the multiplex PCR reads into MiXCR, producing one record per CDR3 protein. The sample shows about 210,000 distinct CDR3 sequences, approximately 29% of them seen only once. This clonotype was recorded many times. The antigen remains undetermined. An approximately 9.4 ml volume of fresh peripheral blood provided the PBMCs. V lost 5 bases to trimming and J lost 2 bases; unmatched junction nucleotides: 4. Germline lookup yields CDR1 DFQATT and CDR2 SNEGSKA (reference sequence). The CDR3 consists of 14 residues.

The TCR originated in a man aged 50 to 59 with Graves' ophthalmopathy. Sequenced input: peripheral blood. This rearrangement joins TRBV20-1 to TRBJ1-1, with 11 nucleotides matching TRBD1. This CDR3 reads CSARGTGGNTEAFF. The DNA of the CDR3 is TGCAGTGCTCGCGGGACAGGGGGAAACACTGAAGCTTTCTTT.